This is a list of T cell receptor beta chains from one sample in a study of graft-versus-host responses after intestinal transplantation. Their antigens are not known. The repertoire was sequenced with immunoSEQ multiplex PCR; TCRdb's copy has only in-frame clones and lacks some. The table has about 70,000 clones, about 90% seen once; the top ten hold approximately 4.1%. This specimen consisted of unstimulated CD8+ T cells sorted from spleen or lymph node cells, obtained before transplant. Receptors originate from a human donor who was the organ donor for an intestinal transplant. Each CDR3 is given with its conserved first and last residue. The D gene is left open where the match is weak. Size is stated for part of the rows, as once, few or many counts, or as a class when the clone is expanded.

V: TRBV2
J: TRBJ1-3
D: .
size: .
DNA: TGTGCCAGCAGTGGCGTGGCTGGAAACACCATATATTTT
CDR3: CASSGVAGNTIYF

V: TRBV23-1
J: TRBJ1-5
D: .
size: .
DNA: TGCGCCAGCAGTCGCTTCCAGGGGTTACATCAGCCCCAGCATTTT
CDR3: CASSRFQGLHQPQHF

V: TRBV6-4
J: TRBJ2-3
D: TRBD2
size: .
DNA: TGTGCCAGCAGTCAGGCTAGCGGGGGGGCCACAGATACGCAGTATTTT
CDR3: CASSQASGGATDTQYF

V: TRBV6-5
J: TRBJ1-2
D: .
size: .
DNA: TGTGCCAGCAGTTACTCCGGGGAGTCCTATGGCTACACCTTC
CDR3: CASSYSGESYGYTF

V: TRBV6-6
J: TRBJ2-2
D: .
size: .
DNA: TGTGCCAGCAGTCCCGCGGGGTGGACCGGGGAGCTGTTTTTT
CDR3: CASSPAGWTGELFF

V: TRBV5-6
J: TRBJ2-2
D: .
size: .
DNA: TGTGCCAGCAGGAAGTTAGACAGGCGCATCGCATTGGTGGCCGGGGAGCTGTTTTTT
CDR3: CASRKLDRRIALVAGELFF

V: TRBV5-6
J: TRBJ2-1
D: TRBD2
size: .
DNA: TGTGCCAGCAGCTTAATTAGCGGGGGGCGCTCCTACAATGAGCAGTTCTTC
CDR3: CASSLISGGRSYNEQFF

V: TRBV5-4
J: TRBJ1-1
D: .
size: .
DNA: TGTGCCAGCAGTGTTCGGTTCACTGAAGCTTTCTTT
CDR3: CASSVRFTEAFF

V: TRBV7-3
J: TRBJ1-2
D: TRBD1
size: .
DNA: TGTGCCAGCAGCTTATCGGGACAGGGTGACGGCTACACCTTC
CDR3: CASSLSGQGDGYTF

V: TRBV13
J: TRBJ2-6
D: TRBD1
size: .
DNA: TGTGCCAGCACCACCTCGGACAGGGGATATGGGGCCAACGTCCTGACTTTC
CDR3: CASTTSDRGYGANVLTF

V: TRBV6-5
J: TRBJ1-2
D: .
size: .
DNA: TGTGCCAGCAGTTTACGGGTAAACTATGGCTACACCTTC
CDR3: CASSLRVNYGYTF

V: TRBV5-1
J: TRBJ2-5
D: TRBD2
size: .
DNA: TGCGCCAGCAGACCAGGGACTAGCGGGGGGCTGTACCAAGAGACCCAGTACTTC
CDR3: CASRPGTSGGLYQETQYF

V: TRBV4-1
J: TRBJ2-5
D: TRBD2
size: .
DNA: TGCGCCAGCAGCCCCCTGGGACTAGCGGGGGCTGAGACCCAGTACTTC
CDR3: CASSPLGLAGAETQYF

V: TRBV7-9
J: TRBJ1-1
D: .
size: .
DNA: TGTGCCAGCAGCGAAAGGCAGGGGATCCCGTACACTGAAGCTTTCTTT
CDR3: CASSERQGIPYTEAFF

V: TRBV14
J: TRBJ2-5
D: TRBD2
size: once
DNA: TGTGCCAGCAGCAGGACCGGGACTAGGCGGGACCAAGAGACCCAGTACTTC
CDR3: CASSRTGTRRDQETQYF

V: TRBV25-1
J: TRBJ2-6
D: .
size: .
DNA: TGTGCCAGCAGTGAAACGAGAATCAACGTCCTGACTTTC
CDR3: CASSETRINVLTF

V: TRBV19
J: TRBJ1-6
D: .
size: .
DNA: TGTGCCAGTAGCCCTACCCCCGGGGTAGGACTGAATTCACCCCTCCACTTT
CDR3: CASSPTPGVGLNSPLHF

V: TRBV15
J: TRBJ2-1
D: TRBD2
size: once
DNA: TGTGCCACCAGCAGGCGGAGAGGGGGAGCGGGGGGGCCGGATGAGCAGTTCTTC
CDR3: CATSRRRGGAGGPDEQFF

V: TRBV7-9
J: TRBJ1-2
D: .
size: .
DNA: TGTGCCAGCAGCGAACGGGACATCCGGGGCTACACCTTC
CDR3: CASSERDIRGYTF

V: TRBV6-4
J: TRBJ1-6
D: .
size: .
DNA: TGTGCCAGCAGTGATGGAGATAATTCACCCCTCCACTTT
CDR3: CASSDGDNSPLHF

V: TRBV5-1
J: TRBJ2-3
D: .
size: .
DNA: TGCGCCAGTTTCGATGGGGGGTCGAGCACAGATACGCAGTATTTT
CDR3: CASFDGGSSTDTQYF

V: TRBV5-1
J: TRBJ2-1
D: TRBD2
size: .
DNA: TGCGCCAGCAGCAAGGGAGCGGGGGTCGGGTATGAGCAGTTCTTC
CDR3: CASSKGAGVGYEQFF

V: TRBV29-1
J: TRBJ2-2
D: TRBD2
size: .
DNA: TGCAGCTTTAGCGGGGCCACCGGGGAGCTGTTTTTT
CDR3: CSFSGATGELFF

V: TRBV5-1
J: TRBJ2-1
D: .
size: .
DNA: TGCGCCAGCAGCTTGAGCTTGACAGTTGTGGGAAATGAGCAGTTCTTC
CDR3: CASSLSLTVVGNEQFF

V: TRBV19
J: TRBJ2-2
D: .
size: .
DNA: TGTGCCAGTAGTATTCCATCTACGGCGGGGCTCACCGGGGAGCTGTTTTTT
CDR3: CASSIPSTAGLTGELFF

V: TRBV6-5
J: TRBJ1-1
D: .
size: once
DNA: TGTGCCAGCAGTTACTCGTTACGGGAATTGAACACTGAAGCTTTCTTT
CDR3: CASSYSLRELNTEAFF

V: TRBV5-1
J: TRBJ2-1
D: TRBD1
size: few
DNA: TGCGCCAGCAGCTTGGGGACAGGGAACACATATACCCCCCACAATGAGCAGTTCTTC
CDR3: CASSLGTGNTYTPHNEQFF

V: TRBV7-6
J: TRBJ1-2
D: .
size: once
DNA: TGTGCCAGCAGCCCGAGTCAGGGGTTCCAGGGCTACACCTTC
CDR3: CASSPSQGFQGYTF

V: TRBV7-8
J: TRBJ1-6
D: .
size: .
DNA: TGTGCCAGCAGCTTCGGGCCCGGGACATCTTATAATTCACCCCTCCACTTT
CDR3: CASSFGPGTSYNSPLHF

V: TRBV5-4
J: TRBJ1-4
D: TRBD1
size: .
DNA: TGTGCCAGCAGCTTCCGGTGGGGACAGGTGGTTGAGGACGAAAAACTGTTTTTT
CDR3: CASSFRWGQVVEDEKLFF

V: TRBV4-3
J: TRBJ1-6
D: .
size: few
DNA: TGCGCCAGCAGCCAAGTACGGAGAACGGATTCACCCCTCCACTTT
CDR3: CASSQVRRTDSPLHF

V: TRBV2
J: TRBJ1-4
D: TRBD1
size: .
DNA: TGTGCCAGCACCGAGGGACAGTCGGTATGGGAAAAACTGTTTTTT
CDR3: CASTEGQSVWEKLFF

V: TRBV9
J: TRBJ1-1
D: .
size: .
DNA: TGTGCCAGCAGCGTAGTCGGCGGTATGAACACTGAAGCTTTCTTT
CDR3: CASSVVGGMNTEAFF

V: TRBV6-5
J: TRBJ1-6
D: .
size: once
DNA: TGTGCCAGCAGTGCTTCAGGCACAGGTGCACCCCTCCACTTT
CDR3: CASSASGTGAPLHF

V: TRBV5-4
J: TRBJ1-1
D: TRBD1
size: .
DNA: TGTGCCAGCAGCCCCGGACAGGGGAACACTGAAGCTTTCTTT
CDR3: CASSPGQGNTEAFF

V: TRBV9
J: TRBJ2-5
D: .
size: .
DNA: TGTGCCAGCAGCGTAGCGGCCAGCGGCTTAGAGACCCAGTACTTC
CDR3: CASSVAASGLETQYF

V: TRBV27
J: TRBJ1-2
D: TRBD1
size: .
DNA: TGTGCCAGCAGCCCTGGGACAGGAGGAACGTTCTATGGCTACACCTTC
CDR3: CASSPGTGGTFYGYTF

V: TRBV7-6
J: TRBJ2-2
D: TRBD1
size: .
DNA: TGTGCCAGCAGCTTAATCCACAGGGGGGAGACCGGGGAGCTGTTTTTT
CDR3: CASSLIHRGETGELFF

V: TRBV2
J: TRBJ2-3
D: .
size: .
DNA: TGTGCCAGCAGTGATTCCCGGCAGGGCACAGATACGCAGTATTTT
CDR3: CASSDSRQGTDTQYF

V: TRBV15
J: TRBJ1-1
D: TRBD1
size: .
DNA: TGTGCCACCAGCAGAGATAAGGGACAGGGCACTGAAGCTTTCTTT
CDR3: CATSRDKGQGTEAFF

V: TRBV28
J: TRBJ1-5
D: .
size: .
DNA: TGTGCCAGCAGGATAGAATTTAGCAATCAGCCCCAGCATTTT
CDR3: CASRIEFSNQPQHF